Given below is one T cell receptor (beta chain) in context. The target antigen is unknown. One entry per CDR3 protein, called by TCRdb with MiXCR from the 5' RACE reads. The sample consists of more than 400,000 distinct CDR3 sequences, approximately 16% of them appearing once. In every case, the donor was a healthy Caucasian. This entry belongs to a study of identical twins. General study points: Within cord blood, abundant beta clonotypes carried fewer insertions, but memory repertoires showed no such trend.

The CDR3 contains 14 residues. Per germline, CDR1 DFQATT and CDR2 SNEGSKA (reference sequence). V lost 1 base, J lost 1 base, and 11 bases lay in between. The data also belong to a second study, concerning yellow fever vaccine responses in identical twins. As that study records: Reportedly, the T cell response mounted by twins to vaccine seemed partly convergent, partly personalized.

This clonotype was obtained from a woman aged 18 to 35 in good health. The chain combines TRBV20-1 with TRBJ2-7, with D maybe TRBD1 (6 bases). Sequenced material: CD4+ T cells sorted from blood. CDR3 in amino acids: CSARASQGSYEQYF. As DNA, the CDR3 is TGCAGTGCTAGAGCCTCACAGGGTTCCTACGAGCAGTACTTC.